This TCR beta chain is drawn from a study of T cells after somatic rescue of genetic block. TCRdb's table, derived via immunoSEQ multiplex PCR, lists solely in-frame clones and lacks some. The repertoire holds 100,000 to 120,000 clones, with around nine tenths as singletons. CDR1 is MNHEY, CDR2 SVGAGI, per germline. The CDR3 extends over 15 amino acids. Unmatched junction bases numbered 6, after V lost 5 bases and J lost 2 bases. The chain joins TRBV6-5 to TRBJ2-7, with 10 bases fitting TRBD1. This receptor was obtained from a woman aged 18 to 35. Sequenced sample: peripheral blood mononuclear cells (PBMCs). The CDR3 reads CASSLGQGKAYEQYF. CDR3 DNA sequence: TGTGCCAGCAGTCTGGGACAGGGGAAAGCCTACGAGCAGTACTTC.